Below are 25 T cell receptor beta chains sequenced from a single sample in a study of cytomegalovirus exposure and HLA in healthy donors. The PCR employed 60 Vbeta primers together with 13 Jbeta primers. Data came from immunoSEQ multiplex PCR; TCRdb stores just in-frame clones and leaves some out. This sample has some 80,000 clones, with around 79% found just once. Material: PBMCs. These receptors all come from a man aged 35 to 55 in good health and CMV-seronegative.

The J gene is TRBJ2-1, the V gene TRBV7-9; D is unresolved. This CDR3 region has 16 residues. CDR1 SEHNR and CDR2 FQNEAQ come from the germline V gene (reference sequence). Trimming took off 5 bases at V and 0 bases at J, with 14 bases between the two ends. This chain's CDR3 is CASSPRGLSSYNEQFF. For the CDR3, the DNA is TGTGCCAGCAGCCCCCGTGGTCTTAGCTCCTACAATGAGCAGTTCTTC.

About this clone itself: One junction end disagrees with the germline gene, perhaps due to a read error. V gene TRBV7-9 combines with J gene TRBJ2-7; the match to TRBD1 covers 9 bases. The CDR3 covers 15 residues. Germline loops: CDR1 SEHNR, CDR2 FQNEAQ (reference sequence). CDR3 amino acids: CASSLWDRVSNEQYF. Here the CDR3 DNA reads TGTGCCAGCAGCTTGTGGGACAGGGTCTCCAACGAGCAGTACTTC.

The J gene is TRBJ1-5, the V gene TRBV18; TRBD1 matches at 9 bases. Germline lookup yields CDR1 KGHSH and CDR2 LQKENI. The CDR3 loop spans 17 amino acids. The J segment lost 4 bases and the V segment lost 3 bases, leaving 10 bases of the junction unmatched. CDR3 protein: CASSPLEADRGNQPQHF. CDR3 nucleotides: TGTGCCAGCTCACCTTTGGAAGCCGACAGGGGGAATCAGCCCCAGCATTTT. The whole variable domain, remainder taken from reference TRBV18 and TRBJ1-5, is NAGVMQNPRHLVRRRGQEARLRCSPMKGHSHVYWYRQLPEEGLKFMVYLQKENIIDESGMPKERFSAEFPKEGPSILRIQQVVRGDSAAYFCASSPLEADRGNQPQHFGDGTRLSIL.

As DNA, the CDR3 is TGTGCCAGCAGTCGAGCACACGAGCAGTACTTC. As protein: CASSRAHEQYF. This rearrangement joins TRBV6-1 to TRBJ2-7; D remains ambiguous. Germline lookup yields CDR1 MNHNS and CDR2 SASEGT. The CDR3 has 11 residues. The V end was cut by 5 bases, the J end by 5 bases, with 7 bases between.

The V and J genes are TRBV19 and TRBJ2-2; maybe TRBD2 (6 bases). Germline V gene sequence: CDR1 LNHDA, CDR2 SQIVND (reference sequence). V lost 4 bases to trimming and J lost 7 bases, with 13 bases between them. The CDR3 totals 14 residues. The CDR3: CASSRGTANGELFF. As DNA, the CDR3 is TGTGCCAGTAGTAGAGGGACTGCTAACGGGGAGCTGTTTTTT.

The chain links TRBV7-2 to TRBJ2-7; the match to TRBD2 covers 10 bases. The CDR3 length is 16 residues. Looked up from germline, CDR1 is SGHTA and CDR2 is FQGNSA. V gave up 3 bases and J gave up 6 bases; unmatched junction bases: 11. The CDR3 DNA follows: TGTGCCAGCAGCTTTCGGGCCGTAGCGGGAGGCGGCGAGCAGTACTTC. This encodes CASSFRAVAGGGEQYF.

The genes are TRBV6-1 and TRBJ1-1; 7 bases are shared with TRBD1. The CDR3 runs 13 residues. Germline V gene lookup returns CDR1 MNHNS and CDR2 SASEGT. The junction had 1 base not matched to a gene; V was cut back by 3 bases and J by 3 bases. CDR3 amino acids: CASSEGQHTEAFF. As DNA, the CDR3 is TGTGCCAGCAGTGAGGGACAGCACACTGAAGCTTTCTTT.

This clone was seen a single time. The chain links TRBV7-2 to TRBJ2-1; maybe TRBD1 (5 bases). The V gene's germline CDR1 is SGHTA and CDR2 FQGNSA. The CDR3 extends over 13 amino acids. The V end lost 4 bases, the J end lost 5 bases, and 9 bases lay between the germline ends. The CDR3: CASSSGFNNEQFF. The CDR3 DNA follows: TGTGCCAGCAGCTCAGGGTTCAACAATGAGCAGTTCTTC.

The V call is TRBV6-1, the J call TRBJ1-5, with a tentative D call TRBD1 (5 bases). The germline V gene encodes CDR1 MNHNS and CDR2 SASEGT. CDR3 length: 15 amino acids. V lost 7 bases and J lost 3, with 16 bases in between. The CDR3 sequence: CASTPIQGYNQPQHF. The CDR3 DNA reads as TGTGCCAGCACCCCTATTCAGGGATACAATCAGCCCCAGCATTTT.

The chain recombines TRBV6-5 with TRBJ2-7; TRBD2 agrees at 7 bases. V lost 0 bases, J lost 2 bases, and 4 bases stayed unmatched. The CDR3 spans 15 residues. Germline V gene sequence: CDR1 MNHEY, CDR2 SVGAGI. The CDR3 region has the DNA TGTGCCAGCAGTTACTCGACTAGCCCAACCTACGAGCAGTACTTC. Residues: CASSYSTSPTYEQYF.

The V call is TRBV4-1, the J call TRBJ2-7; 8 positions agree with TRBD1. This CDR3 spans 14 amino acids. The J segment lost 3 bases and the V segment lost 0 bases, leaving 1 base of the junction unmatched. The germline V gene encodes CDR1 MGHRA and CDR2 YSYEKL. The CDR3 here is CASSQETGGYEQYF. The CDR3 bases are TGCGCCAGCAGCCAAGAAACAGGGGGCTACGAGCAGTACTTC.

The chain combines TRBV2 with TRBJ2-2; 7 nucleotides line up with TRBD1. V was clipped by 7 bases and J by 2 bases; unmatched bases: 7. Germline V gives CDR1 SNHLY, CDR2 FYNNEI. CDR3 size: 15 residues. CDR3 in DNA: TGTGCCAGCATTACCGACAGGGTCAACACCGGGGAGCTGTTTTTT. As protein: CASITDRVNTGELFF.

V and J are TRBV2 and TRBJ2-1; D call uncertain. Germline CDR1 SNHLY, CDR2 FYNNEI. CDR3 length: 11 residues. V gave up 5 bases and J gave up 9 bases, with 8 bases separating them. CDR3 sequence: CASSSGLEQFF. The CDR3 DNA sequence: TGTGCCAGCAGTAGTGGGCTTGAGCAGTTCTTC.

The chain recombines TRBV6-5 with TRBJ2-7, with 7 bases lining up with TRBD1. The J segment lost 2 bases and the V segment lost 5 bases, leaving 6 bases of the junction unmatched. The CDR3 spans 14 residues. The germline CDR1 and CDR2 sequences are MNHEY and SVGAGI. The CDR3 coding sequence is TGTGCCAGCAGTACAAATGACAGGGCCTACGAGCAGTACTTC. It encodes CASSTNDRAYEQYF.

This clone was found a few times. This chain links TRBV29-1 with TRBJ2-7, with D possibly being TRBD2 (6 bases). CDR1 and CDR2 (germline): SQVTM, ANQGSEA. V lost 6 bases and J 2 bases, leaving 17 bases between the germline ends. The CDR3 is made up of 14 amino acids. The CDR3 coding sequence is TGCAGCGTGGGGCTTCGGGCGGGGCCCTACGAGCAGTACTTC. It encodes CSVGLRAGPYEQYF.

CDR3 region: CASSEGVFTDTQYF. The CDR3, as DNA: TGTGCCAGCAGTGAAGGAGTCTTCACAGATACGCAGTATTTT. The chain recombines TRBV6-1 with TRBJ2-3; no clear D. Germline V gives CDR1 MNHNS, CDR2 SASEGT. V was trimmed by 1 base and J by 2 bases, leaving 7 bases between them. The CDR3 has 14 residues.

The V call is TRBV14, the J call TRBJ2-3; perhaps TRBD2 as D (6 bases). The CDR3 spans 16 residues. V lost 0 bases and J lost 5, with 15 bases in between. The germline V gene has CDR1 SGHDN and CDR2 FVKESK. DNA for the CDR3: TGTGCCAGCAGCCAAGACGGGCGGAGGGGAGTAGATACGCAGTATTTT. Protein: CASSQDGRRGVDTQYF.

This chain connects TRBV19 to TRBJ2-7; D might be TRBD2 (6 bases). The V gene's germline CDR1 is LNHDA and CDR2 SQIVND (reference sequence). Deletions cut 6 bases from V and 7 bases from J, with 10 bases between. The CDR3 is 11 amino acids. CDR3 bases: TGTGCCAGTAGCAGGGCGGGGGAGCAGTACTTC. Residues: CASSRAGEQYF.

The table lists this clone with a few counts. V usage is TRBV10-1 and J usage is TRBJ2-7, with 7 bases matching TRBD1. The CDR3 has 14 residues. Trimming cost V 4 bases and J 0 bases; bases outside gene matches: 3. The germline CDR1 and CDR2 sequences are WNHNN and SYGVQD (reference sequence). CDR3 nucleotides: TGCGCCAGCAGTGCCGGGACAGTCTCCTACGAGCAGTACTTC. Translation gives CASSAGTVSYEQYF.

This clone appeared once. V gene TRBV28 combines with J gene TRBJ1-6, with D unresolved. This CDR3 spans 14 amino acids. The germline V gene encodes CDR1 MDHEN and CDR2 SYDVKM. V was cut by 5 bases and J by 9 bases, with 14 bases left in between. The CDR3, as DNA: TGTGCCAGCAGTCCGACCACACAGCTTTCACCCCTCCACTTT. Its translation is CASSPTTQLSPLHF.

The count of this clone is one. The CDR3 bases are TGTGCCAGTAGTACAGGACAGGGGGTCACTAATAGTGAAAAACTGTTTTTT. This sequence encodes CASSTGQGVTNSEKLFF. V and J are TRBV19 and TRBJ1-4; 10 nucleotides align to TRBD1. The CDR3 consists of 17 residues. The V and J ends lost 4 bases and 7 bases, in that order; junction bases with no gene match: 12. In germline, CDR1 is LNHDA, CDR2 SQIVND (reference sequence).

The rearrangement uses TRBV7-9 and TRBJ2-2, with 7 bases aligning to TRBD2. V lost 9 bases, J lost 4 bases, and 8 bases stayed unmatched. CDR3 length equals 14 residues. Germline loops: CDR1 SEHNR, CDR2 FQNEAQ (reference sequence). CDR3 in amino acids: CASFRSGSTGELFF. In nucleotides, the CDR3 is TGTGCCAGTTTCCGTAGCGGGTCCACCGGGGAGCTGTTTTTT. The whole variable domain, remainder taken from reference TRBV7-9 and TRBJ2-2, is DTGVSQNPRHKITKRGQNVTFRCDPISEHNRLYWYRQTLGQGPEFLTYFQNEAQLEKSRLLSDRFSAERPKGSFSTLEIQRTEQGDSAMYLCASFRSGSTGELFFGEGSRLTVL.

The chain combines TRBV19 with TRBJ1-1; TRBD1 aligns across 9 bases. There are 13 residues in the CDR3. The ends lost 8 bases at V and 7 bases at J; junction bases unmatched: 8. Germline values: CDR1 LNHDA, CDR2 SQIVND (reference sequence). The CDR3 coding sequence is TGTGCCAGTTCGACAGGGGGACGTAGTGAAGCTTTCTTT. The encoded protein is CASSTGGRSEAFF.

The chain is built from TRBV12-5 and TRBJ2-7; 13 nucleotides align to TRBD2. Germline V gene data show CDR1 as LGHNT and CDR2 as FRNRAP. The CDR3 length is 17 residues. J lost 1 base, V lost 3 bases, and 6 bases had no gene match. The CDR3 DNA follows: TGTGCTAGTGGTTTTACCGGGACTAGCGGGACTTCCTACGAGCAGTACTTC. It specifies CASGFTGTSGTSYEQYF.

The chain has TRBV18 and TRBJ2-7, with D perhaps matching TRBD1 (6 bases). Germline CDR1 KGHSH, CDR2 LQKENI. V lost 0 bases and J 2 bases, leaving 11 bases between the germline ends. The CDR3 consists of 15 residues. CDR3 region: CASSPPSRGPYEQYF. CDR3 DNA sequence: TGTGCCAGCTCACCACCTAGCAGGGGACCCTACGAGCAGTACTTC.